These T cell receptor beta chains were read from a single sample in a study of T-cell memory formation after mild COVID-19. TCRdb independently ran MiXCR on the 5' RACE reads; one entry per CDR3 protein. The sample includes over 300,000 distinct CDR3 sequences, 20% to 25% of them seen just once. The specimen was PBMCs or a T cell subset sorted from them (not recorded which). Receptor source: a man aged 18-30 years who had mild COVID-19 (a few samples of this study predate the infection). Cell type and time point are not known. The CDR3 runs from the conserved cysteine through the conserved F or W. A D gene is named only where the DNA matches it firmly. A row's size may be missing; if present it is once, few, many or a size class.

abundance	j_gene	v_gene	d_gene	CDR3nt	CDR3aa
-	TRBJ2-7	TRBV3-1	-	TGTGCCAGCACCCTGAGGGCGGAAATTTACGAGCAGTACTTC	CASTLRAEIYEQYF
-	TRBJ2-1	TRBV12-5	-	TGTGCTAGTGCCACCGGTCGGAATGAGCAGTTCTTC	CASATGRNEQFF
few	TRBJ2-3	TRBV18	TRBD2	TGTGCCAGCTCACCAATAGCGGGGAACACAGATACGCAGTATTTT	CASSPIAGNTDTQYF
-	TRBJ2-1	TRBV7-6	-	TGTGCCAGCAGCCGGGAACAGTCATACTACAATGAGCAGTTCTTC	CASSREQSYYNEQFF
few	TRBJ1-1	TRBV7-9	-	TGTGCCAGCAGCTCAAGATCAGCCACTGAAGCTTTCTTT	CASSSRSATEAFF
few	TRBJ1-6	TRBV5-4	-	TGTGCCAGCAGCTTGGGGACCCCAACCCATAATTCACCCCTCCACTTT	CASSLGTPTHNSPLHF
-	TRBJ1-6	TRBV7-9	-	TGTGCCAGCAGCTTAGCGTACAGCCTCCTCCACTTT	CASSLAYSLLHF
-	TRBJ2-3	TRBV5-6	TRBD1	TGTGTCAGCAGCTGGGGACAGGGAGATACGCAGTATTTT	CVSSWGQGDTQYF
few	TRBJ1-2	TRBV3-1	-	TGTGCCAGCAGCCAGGGTGAGAGCGGCTACACCTTC	CASSQGESGYTF
-	TRBJ2-1	TRBV25-1	TRBD2	TGTGCCAGCAGTGATTTAGCGGGGGTGAGAAATGAGCAGTTCTTC	CASSDLAGVRNEQFF
many	TRBJ2-3	TRBV6-5	TRBD2	TGTGCCAGCAGTTATTGGCTAGCGGGGCCCACAGATACGCAGTATTTT	CASSYWLAGPTDTQYF
many	TRBJ1-1	TRBV5-1	-	TGCGCCAGCAGCTCCGGGCCAGAAAGACGTGAAGCTTTCTTT	CASSSGPERREAFF
-	TRBJ2-7	TRBV10-1	-	TGCGCCAGCAGTAACCCGGGGCAGAATCCAAACGAGCAGTACTTC	CASSNPGQNPNEQYF
many	TRBJ2-1	TRBV20-1	-	TGCAGTGCTAGAGACCCCCCCCAGGGTGAGCAGTTCTTC	CSARDPPQGEQFF
few	TRBJ2-5	TRBV5-1	-	TGCGCCAGCAGCTTGATTGGGCCAGAGACCCAGTACTTC	CASSLIGPETQYF
-	TRBJ1-2	TRBV11-2	-	TGTGCCAGCAGCGTCTGGCCCCGGCGCCGCTATGGCTACACCTTC	CASSVWPRRRYGYTF
-	TRBJ2-3	TRBV27	-	TGTGCCAGCAGTCCGCCCTACGGGGGGCGGATGGGTACGCAGTATTTT	CASSPPYGGRMGTQYF
few	TRBJ1-1	TRBV5-1	-	TGCGCCAGCAGCTTTGTAGGAGAGGGAACTGAAGCTTTCTTT	CASSFVGEGTEAFF
many	TRBJ1-1	TRBV4-2	-	TGTGCCAGCAGCCAAGGGAACAGGGCTGATGAAGCTTTCTTT	CASSQGNRADEAFF
few	TRBJ2-3	TRBV5-1	-	TGCGCCAGCAGCCCAAAGGGACTGAACACAGATACGCAGTATTTT	CASSPKGLNTDTQYF
few	TRBJ1-6	TRBV12-3/TRBV12-4	-	TGTGCCAGCAGTTTAGTGGGATGGAATTCACCCCTCCACTTT	CASSLVGWNSPLHF
-	TRBJ2-3	TRBV9	TRBD2	TGTGCCAGCAGCGTAGATGGACTAGCACGAACGCAGTATTTT	CASSVDGLARTQYF
many	TRBJ2-1	TRBV5-1	-	TGCGCCAGCAGCGCGAGGGTTGACTCCTACAATGAGCAGTTCTTC	CASSARVDSYNEQFF
many	TRBJ1-4	TRBV7-2	-	TGTGCCAGCAGCTTAGGGTTAGAGGGAAAACTGTTTTTT	CASSLGLEGKLFF
once	TRBJ1-4	TRBV11-2	-	TGTGCCAGCAGCCCCGAGGGCAGGGGTGAAAAACTGTTTTTT	CASSPEGRGEKLFF
-	TRBJ1-2	TRBV6-1	-	TGTGCCAGCAGTGACGAGGGTGGCTACACCTTC	CASSDEGGYTF
-	TRBJ2-3	TRBV18	TRBD1	TGTGCCAGCTCACCGATCGGCCCGGGACAGGGGGATACGCAGTATTTT	CASSPIGPGQGDTQYF
-	TRBJ2-1	TRBV5-4	-	TGTGCCAGCAGCTTGGACAGCCCGAACAATGAGCAGTTCTTC	CASSLDSPNNEQFF
once	TRBJ1-1	TRBV6-6	-	TGTGCCAGCAGTTACCCCCGTGCACGATTGAACACTGAAGCTTTCTTT	CASSYPRARLNTEAFF
-	TRBJ2-5	TRBV5-1	TRBD2	TGCGCCAGCAGCTTGCTGCGCGGGGGGGCCTCAGAGACCCAGTACTTC	CASSLLRGGASETQYF
few	TRBJ2-3	TRBV7-2	-	TGTGCCAGCAGCTTCGGTAGTCGGGCAGATACGCAGTATTTT	CASSFGSRADTQYF
few	TRBJ1-2	TRBV12-3/TRBV12-4	TRBD1	TGTGCCAGCAGTTCCTACAGGGGCTATGGCTACACCTTC	CASSSYRGYGYTF
-	TRBJ1-2	TRBV15	-	TGTGCCACCTCCCCCTTCTCTAACTATGGCTACACCTTC	CATSPFSNYGYTF
-	TRBJ1-2	TRBV25-1	TRBD1	TGTGCCAGCAGTGAATACAGACAGGGTGGCTACACCTTC	CASSEYRQGGYTF
-	TRBJ1-2	TRBV5-6	TRBD1	TGTGCCAGCGGAACAGGGGGGGATGGCTACACCTTC	CASGTGGDGYTF
-	TRBJ1-1	TRBV28	-	TGTGCCAGCAGTTTTAACTCCTTAAGAGGAGCTTTCTTT	CASSFNSLRGAFF
few	TRBJ2-1	TRBV12-3/TRBV12-4	TRBD1	TGTGCCATACAGGGGTATTTCAATGAGCAGTTCTTC	CAIQGYFNEQFF
few	TRBJ2-3	TRBV29-1	-	TGCAGCGTTGAAGAGGGCAGGGCAGTCACAGATACGCAGTATTTT	CSVEEGRAVTDTQYF
-	TRBJ1-1	TRBV7-2	-	TGTGCCAGCAGCCCTCGGGGCCCTCAAACCTACACTGAAGCTTTCTTT	CASSPRGPQTYTEAFF
-	TRBJ2-7	TRBV20-1	-	TGCAGTGCGCGGCTTGCCTACGAGCAGTACTTC	CSARLAYEQYF
few	TRBJ2-4	TRBV4-1	TRBD1	TGCGCCAGCAGCCGACTACAGGGGGTTGTAAACATTCAGTACTTC	CASSRLQGVVNIQYF
few	TRBJ2-2	TRBV4-1	-	TGCGCCAGCAGCTCGCCAGGGGCCACCGGGGAGCTGTTTTTT	CASSSPGATGELFF
-	TRBJ2-7	TRBV9	-	TGTGCCAGCAGCGTGACGGGCGGGGCATCCTACGAGCAGTACTTC	CASSVTGGASYEQYF
-	TRBJ1-1	TRBV4-1	-	TGCGCCAGCAGCTGGGGCAGGGGAAGAACTGAAGCTTTCTTT	CASSWGRGRTEAFF
few	TRBJ1-4	TRBV20-1	-	TGCAGTGCTAGAAGCCCAACTAATGAAAAACTGTTTTTT	CSARSPTNEKLFF
-	TRBJ2-1	TRBV7-9	TRBD2	TGTGCCAGCAGCTTGCCCCTCCGACTAGCGGGGAACTACAATGAGCAGTTCTTC	CASSLPLRLAGNYNEQFF
few	TRBJ1-2	TRBV12-3/TRBV12-4	-	TGTGCCAGCAGACGAGTCGGGGGCTATGGCTACACCTTC	CASRRVGGYGYTF